The TCR beta chain under discussion was sequenced for a study of lymphopenia after photon versus proton radiotherapy. As concerns this clone: Its antigen is still unknown.

Study-level results: After lymphocyte nadir, photon-treated repertoires showed oligoclonal expansion, especially CD8+ Temra. In patients who died, overall survival fell as post-nadir TCR diversity dropped more. Survival link was tested only in deceased patients; proton benefit remains a possibility.

This CDR3 contains 13 residues. After removal of 5 bases from V and 10 bases from J, the junction contained 8 bases not matched to a gene. The germline gives CDR1 GTSNPN, CDR2 SVGIG (reference sequence). Method: immunoSEQ multiplex PCR; TCRdb's copy keeps in-frame clones and lacks some. The data contain some 76,000 clones, around 90% of them seen just once; the ten biggest clones take up around 2.2%. This sample comprised peripheral blood, obtained from a patient treated with photon-based radiotherapy. The V and J genes are TRBV30 and TRBJ2-7, with 13 bases matching TRBD2. This sequence was found in a woman aged 40 to 50 with cholangiocarcinoma. Written as DNA, the CDR3 is TGTGCCTGGGGACCGACTAGCGGGAGGCCCCAGTACTTC. Residues: CAWGPTSGRPQYF.